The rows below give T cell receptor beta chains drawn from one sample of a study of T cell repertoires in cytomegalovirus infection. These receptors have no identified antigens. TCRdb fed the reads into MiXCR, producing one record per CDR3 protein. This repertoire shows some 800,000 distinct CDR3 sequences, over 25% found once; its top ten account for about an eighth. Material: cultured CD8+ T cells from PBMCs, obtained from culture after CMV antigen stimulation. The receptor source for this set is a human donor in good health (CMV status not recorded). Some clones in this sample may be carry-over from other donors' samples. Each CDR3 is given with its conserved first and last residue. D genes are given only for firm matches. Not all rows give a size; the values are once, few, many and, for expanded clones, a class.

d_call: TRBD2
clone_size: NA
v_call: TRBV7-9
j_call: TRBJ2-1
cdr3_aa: CASSVAGDNEQFF
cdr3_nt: TGTGCCAGCAGCGTTGCGGGGGACAATGAGCAGTTCTTC

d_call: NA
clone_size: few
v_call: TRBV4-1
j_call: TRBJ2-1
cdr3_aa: CASSQDRSGWTGEQFF
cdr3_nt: TGCGCCAGCAGCCAAGATAGGAGCGGGTGGACCGGTGAGCAGTTCTTC

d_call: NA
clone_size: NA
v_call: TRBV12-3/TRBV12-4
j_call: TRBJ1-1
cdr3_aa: CASSYAFEAFF
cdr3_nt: TGTGCCAGCAGTTATGCCTTTGAAGCTTTCTTT

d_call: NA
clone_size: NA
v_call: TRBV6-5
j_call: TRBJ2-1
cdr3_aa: CASSRGRGEQFF
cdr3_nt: TGTGCCAGCAGTCGCGGGCGGGGTGAGCAGTTCTTC

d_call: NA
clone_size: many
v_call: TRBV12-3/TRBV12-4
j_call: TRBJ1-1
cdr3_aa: CASTPGALQANTEAFF
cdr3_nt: TGTGCCAGCACCCCCGGGGCCCTACAGGCGAACACTGAAGCTTTCTTT

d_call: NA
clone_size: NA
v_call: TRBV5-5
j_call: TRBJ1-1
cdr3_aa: CASSPHGLDTEAFF
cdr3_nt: TGTGCCAGCAGCCCACACGGGTTGGACACTGAAGCTTTCTTT

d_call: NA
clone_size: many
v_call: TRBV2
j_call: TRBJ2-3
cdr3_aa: CASDRWDTQYF
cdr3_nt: TGTGCCAGCGACCGGTGGGATACGCAGTATTTT

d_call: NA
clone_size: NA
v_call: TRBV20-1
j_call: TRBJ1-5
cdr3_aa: CSARDYRRSDQPQHF
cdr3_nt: TGCAGTGCTAGAGATTATCGGCGAAGCGATCAGCCCCAGCATTTT

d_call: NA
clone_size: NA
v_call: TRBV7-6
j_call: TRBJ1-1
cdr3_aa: CASSSGYPSTEAFF
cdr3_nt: TGTGCCAGCAGCTCGGGATATCCTTCCACTGAAGCTTTCTTT

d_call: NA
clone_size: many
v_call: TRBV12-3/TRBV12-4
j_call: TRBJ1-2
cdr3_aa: CASSSSSSGAEGYTF
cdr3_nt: TGTGCCAGCAGTTCTTCCTCCTCGGGTGCTGAGGGCTACACCTTC

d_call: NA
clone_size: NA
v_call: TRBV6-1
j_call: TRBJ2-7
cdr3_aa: CASKGETYEQYF
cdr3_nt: TGTGCCAGCAAGGGGGAGACCTACGAGCAGTACTTC